This T cell receptor beta chain was profiled in a study of blood T cells in healthy people across ages (dated by TCRdb to the mid-2010s). As for the study more broadly: In model experiments, template switching captured about one uniquely barcoded TCR beta cDNA molecule for every two T cells. The study measured age-related changes in TCR beta repertoire diversity using deep sequencing normalized with unique cDNA molecular identifiers. The donors were split into four age groups: young (average 16 years), middle-aged (roughly 39), aged (62) and long-lived (roughly 80). Donors of different ages were randomly distributed across sequencing lanes to avoid experimental bias. The study analyzed two additional independent replicas of 1 million unique cDNA reads from the same blood draw for two donors, one aged 18 to 30 and one aged 80 or older.

The library was made by 5' RACE. Data came from an Illumina HiSeq 2500. The second PCR ran for about 6 to 12 cycles and used a J-beta primer mix along with a sample-barcoded 5' primer. Each TCR beta cDNA molecule received a unique molecular identifier from a template-switch 5' adaptor carrying 12 random nucleotides. Each sample yielded at least 2.5 million CDR3-containing paired-end reads. All of the RNA was converted into first-strand cDNA using the Mint cDNA synthesis kit, with a TRBC-specific oligonucleotide serving as the primer. Following uracil-DNA glycosylase treatment, all cDNA underwent a first 18-cycle PCR with the universal primers M1SS and BC2_uni_R. Concerning the study's data processing: For normalization, 1 million high-quality reads, each with a distinct molecular identifier, were randomly selected from each sample. Reads with shared molecular identifiers were discarded instead of being binned into consensus sequences. MiTCR, run with a Q25 quality threshold and the strictest error-elimination algorithm, handled CDR3 identification, clonotype clustering and error correction. A nonparametric unseen species model with Euler transformation was used to estimate lower-bound total TCR beta diversity. TCRdb ran its own pipeline on the public reads, namely fastp trimming at Q25 and MiXCR clone calling, and kept in-frame beta chains. Identical CDR3 proteins give one entry, which carries the most common genes and DNA. It is TCRdb's table, rather than the study itself, that gives the V and J calls and clone size. The sample includes approximately 680,000 distinct CDR3 sequences, with less than 40% observed a single time. The ten largest clones take up 15% of the sample.

Comments on this clonotype: Its antigen is still unknown. Base qualities are not at hand, and no much larger clone is one base apart.

The roughly 38 donors, aged 6 to 90 years, were systemically healthy Caucasian individuals from Russia. Each donor gave about 9.7 milliliters of peripheral blood, drawn into EDTA-treated Vacutainer tubes. Ficoll-Paque density-gradient centrifugation was used to isolate PBMCs, with at least 7 million per sample. Trizol reagent was used to extract total RNA from the PBMCs, yielding at least 5 micrograms per sample. For every donor, flow cytometry on a PBMC aliquot measured the percentage of naive CD45RAhigh/CD27high T cells. Paper-wide results and their limitations: The long-lived group showed more naive CD4+ T cells, fewer expanded clones and increased TCR diversity than the aged group, suggesting age selection. Observed TCR beta diversity per million T cells fell roughly linearly with age, and a significant reduction was already apparent by age roughly 41. Estimates of total diversity based on one million sequenced T cells were regarded as lower bounds and as underestimates. Because profiling used bulk unsorted PBMCs, naive and antigen-experienced compartments could not be compared conclusively. There was a strong correlation between observed TCR beta diversity and the percentage of naive T cells measured by flow cytometry. Because donor CMV infection status was unknown, age-related changes in expanded clonotypes were potentially confounded.

Cut back by 2 bases and 9 bases, the V and J ends lie 14 bases apart. The germline V gene (reference sequence) provides CDR1 SEHNR and CDR2 FQNEAQ. From cysteine to phenylalanine, the CDR3 is 14 amino acids long. Only the CDR3 DNA stays, 42 bases, in frame from base 1. This sequence uses TRBV7-9 and TRBJ1-5; there is no confident call for the D gene. The sequencing input was blood. The sequence was collected from a woman of 80 years or more in good health. Donor details come from another sample of the same person, matched by shared clones. The DNA is as follows: TGTGCCAGCAGCTTACAGGCCTCCGGCATGCCCCAGCATTTT. It encodes CASSLQASGMPQHF.